The count of the clone carrying this TCR beta chain is one. What it recognizes is unknown. The record originates from a study of cytomegalovirus exposure and HLA in healthy donors. The study's findings and limits: A classifier reportedly called cytomegalovirus status with high sensitivity and specificity. TCR beta V- and J-gene trimming was later associated with a missense DCLRE1C variant.

Germline values: CDR1 SGHRS, CDR2 YFSETQ. Trimming stripped 0 bases from V and 2 bases from J, with 8 bases between. This CDR3 spans 14 amino acids. The study ran its PCR with 60 Vbeta and 13 Jbeta primers. Repertoires were generated with immunoSEQ multiplex PCR, while TCRdb's copy carries only in-frame clones and drops some. The sample has 130,000 or so clones; over 75% are singletons. The rearrangement uses TRBV5-1 and TRBJ1-1; possibly TRBD1 for D (5 bases). The sample was PBMCs. The clonotype comes from a woman aged 18-29 years in good health and CMV-seronegative. CDR3 sequence: CASSLETANTEAFF. Here the CDR3 DNA reads TGCGCCAGCAGCTTGGAGACAGCCAACACTGAAGCTTTCTTT.